This is a list of T cell receptor beta chains from one sample in a study of shared clonotypes between healthy human individuals. Generated by immunoSEQ multiplex PCR, the TCRdb table keeps only in-frame clones and is missing some. Of 1,500,000 or so clones in the sample, roughly 96% were seen once. Sequenced: naive CD4+ T cells sorted from blood. The receptor source for this set is a man aged 25-40 years in good health. The CDR3 runs from the conserved cysteine through the conserved F or W. D genes are given only for firm matches. The size of a clone is reported for some rows only, either as once, few or many, or as a class for expanded clones.

d_call	v_call	j_call	clone_size	cdr3_nt	cdr3_aa
TRBD2	TRBV5-1	TRBJ2-2	NA	TGCGCCAGCAGCTTCTTAGCGGGAGCGAACACCGGGGAGCTGTTTTTT	CASSFLAGANTGELFF
NA	TRBV19	TRBJ2-7	NA	TGTGCCAGTAGTATAGGTCTGGGGGGCTACGAGCAGTACTTC	CASSIGLGGYEQYF
NA	TRBV5-1	TRBJ1-1	NA	TGCGCCAGCAGCTTGGACGGACAGAGGAACACTGAAGCTTTCTTT	CASSLDGQRNTEAFF
NA	TRBV18	TRBJ1-3	NA	TGTGCCAGCTCACCGACAGGCCTCTCTGGAAACACCATATATTTT	CASSPTGLSGNTIYF
NA	TRBV6-6	TRBJ1-5	NA	TGTGCCAGCAGACCCGAAGGTCAGCCCCAGCATTTT	CASRPEGQPQHF
NA	TRBV18	TRBJ1-2	NA	TGTGCCAGCTCACCGGATCTAAACGAACCTGGTGGCTACACCTTC	CASSPDLNEPGGYTF
NA	TRBV18	TRBJ2-3	NA	TGTGCCAGCTCACCACTAGCGGCCCGCACAGATACGCAGTATTTT	CASSPLAARTDTQYF
NA	TRBV5-1	TRBJ2-1	NA	TGCGCCAGCAGCTTGGGCCAGGACGATGAGCAGTTCTTC	CASSLGQDDEQFF
NA	TRBV28	TRBJ2-7	once	TGTGCCAGCAGTTTACTTCTCAGGGACCCGTCCTACGAGCAGTACTTC	CASSLLLRDPSYEQYF
NA	TRBV7-8	TRBJ2-1	NA	TGTGCCAGCAGCATACAGGGTCAGAATGAGCAGTTCTTC	CASSIQGQNEQFF
NA	TRBV28	TRBJ1-1	NA	TGTGCCAGCAGAGGGATGACTGAAGCTTTCTTT	CASRGMTEAFF
TRBD1	TRBV18	TRBJ1-1	NA	TGTGCCAGCTCAGTCGGACAGGGGAGTGAAGCTTTCTTT	CASSVGQGSEAFF
NA	TRBV5-5	TRBJ2-3	NA	TGTGCCAGCAGCTTGGCCAGGACCGGGGTCTCCGGCGGTACGCAGTATTTT	CASSLARTGVSGGTQYF
NA	TRBV11-2	TRBJ1-1	once	TGTGCCAGCAGCTTAAGGACTGAAGCTTTCTTT	CASSLRTEAFF
TRBD1	TRBV5-1	TRBJ2-2	NA	TGCGCCAGCTCTCGAGACGGACAGGGAGGCACCGGGGAGCTGTTTTTT	CASSRDGQGGTGELFF
TRBD1	TRBV6-6	TRBJ1-2	once	TGTGCCAGCAGAGAGGGGGCCGACTATGGCTACACCTTC	CASREGADYGYTF
NA	TRBV18	TRBJ2-1	NA	TGTGCCAGCTCACCGGGGGTCCGCGCGCTCAATGAGCAGTTCTTC	CASSPGVRALNEQFF